Listed below are T cell receptor beta chains from one sample, sequenced in a study of T-cell memory formation after mild COVID-19. One entry per CDR3 protein, called by TCRdb with MiXCR from the 5' RACE reads. The sample lists hundreds of thousands of distinct CDR3 sequences, 20% seen once, with around an eighth in the top ten. Sequenced input: PBMCs or a T cell subset sorted from them (not recorded which). These receptors all stem from an adult woman who had mild COVID-19 (a few samples of this study predate the infection). Cell type and time point are not known. Each CDR3 is given with its conserved first and last residue. The D gene is left open where the match is weak. Some rows have no size entry. The others give once, few or many, or a class for an expanded clone.

J: TRBJ1-1
V: TRBV20-1
size: NA
D: NA
DNA: TGCAGTGCTAGAGGGGGCCCGTCGTTTGTCACTGAAGCTTTCTTT
CDR3: CSARGGPSFVTEAFF

J: TRBJ2-1
V: TRBV3-1
size: NA
D: TRBD2
DNA: TGTGCCAGCAGCCTGACTAGCGGGGGACGAGAGCAGTTCTTC
CDR3: CASSLTSGGREQFF

J: TRBJ2-2
V: TRBV7-9
size: few
D: NA
DNA: TGTGCCAGCAGCTTACCACCCGGGGAGCTGTTTTTT
CDR3: CASSLPPGELFF

J: TRBJ2-2
V: TRBV24-1
size: many
D: TRBD2
DNA: TGTGCCACCAGTGACTCGGGACTAGCGAACACCGGGGAGCTGTTTTTT
CDR3: CATSDSGLANTGELFF

J: TRBJ2-1
V: TRBV6-2/TRBV6-3
size: NA
D: TRBD2
DNA: TGTGCCAGCGATAACGGGACTAGCGGGAGTTATGAGCAGTTCTTC
CDR3: CASDNGTSGSYEQFF

J: TRBJ2-5
V: TRBV4-1
size: NA
D: NA
DNA: TGCGCCAGCAGCCAAGATCGGGGGATACAAGAGACCCAGTACTTC
CDR3: CASSQDRGIQETQYF

J: TRBJ1-6
V: TRBV7-8
size: few
D: TRBD1
DNA: TGTGCCAGCAGCCACGGACAGGGGGGTTCACCCCTCCACTTT
CDR3: CASSHGQGGSPLHF

J: TRBJ2-7
V: TRBV5-5
size: NA
D: NA
DNA: TGTGCCAGCAGGGCACAGGGCCAAACCTACGAGCAGTACTTC
CDR3: CASRAQGQTYEQYF

J: TRBJ2-7
V: TRBV7-3
size: NA
D: NA
DNA: TGTGCCAGCAGCTTTCAAGCACCCGGCTACGAGCAGTACTTC
CDR3: CASSFQAPGYEQYF

J: TRBJ2-7
V: TRBV5-1
size: NA
D: TRBD1
DNA: TGCGCCAGCAGCAACCGACAGGGAGCCTACGAGCAGTACTTC
CDR3: CASSNRQGAYEQYF

J: TRBJ1-1
V: TRBV5-1
size: few
D: NA
DNA: TGCGCCAGCAGCCCCGGACCGGGGTTGAACACTGAAGCTTTCTTT
CDR3: CASSPGPGLNTEAFF

J: TRBJ2-5
V: TRBV29-1
size: NA
D: TRBD1
DNA: TGCAGCGCCCGGGACAGGGGGTACCAAGAGACCCAGTACTTC
CDR3: CSARDRGYQETQYF

J: TRBJ2-7
V: TRBV24-1
size: few
D: TRBD2
DNA: TGTGCCACCAGTGATTCAGGACTAGCGGGAGGGCAGTACGAGCAGTACTTC
CDR3: CATSDSGLAGGQYEQYF

J: TRBJ1-2
V: TRBV24-1
size: NA
D: TRBD1
DNA: TGTGCCATCGGACAGGGGAACTATGGCTACACCTTC
CDR3: CAIGQGNYGYTF

J: TRBJ1-1
V: TRBV20-1
size: NA
D: TRBD1
DNA: TGCAGTGCTAGAACCAGGACAGGGGTTAACACTGAAGCTTTCTTT
CDR3: CSARTRTGVNTEAFF

J: TRBJ1-3
V: TRBV7-8
size: few
D: NA
DNA: TGTGCCAGCAGCTTGCGGCAAGTCTCTGGAAACACCATATATTTT
CDR3: CASSLRQVSGNTIYF

J: TRBJ2-3
V: TRBV6-5
size: NA
D: NA
DNA: TGTGCCAGCAGTCCCGGGACTACGCAGTATTTT
CDR3: CASSPGTTQYF

J: TRBJ2-7
V: TRBV5-1
size: NA
D: NA
DNA: TGCGCCAGCAGCTTGAATGAGAGACGGGTAAACTACGAGCAGTACTTC
CDR3: CASSLNERRVNYEQYF

J: TRBJ2-1
V: TRBV5-5
size: many
D: TRBD2
DNA: TGTGCCAGCAGTCGGACTAGCGGGACTGAGCAGTTCTTC
CDR3: CASSRTSGTEQFF

J: TRBJ2-1
V: TRBV29-1
size: NA
D: TRBD2
DNA: TGCAGCGCTACGTTAGAGGGGACTAGCGGCCGCGGCTGGAGTGAGCAGTTCTTC
CDR3: CSATLEGTSGRGWSEQFF

J: TRBJ2-1
V: TRBV24-1
size: NA
D: TRBD2
DNA: TGTGCCACCAGTGTGATTGAAGCGGGATACAATGAGCAGTTCTTC
CDR3: CATSVIEAGYNEQFF

J: TRBJ2-7
V: TRBV29-1
size: few
D: TRBD1
DNA: TGCAGCGTCCCCGGGACAGGGGTCTACGAGCAGTACTTC
CDR3: CSVPGTGVYEQYF

J: TRBJ2-2
V: TRBV5-5
size: many
D: NA
DNA: TGTGCCAGCCTAGCCCTCACGGGGAAACCCGGGGAGCTGTTTTTT
CDR3: CASLALTGKPGELFF

J: TRBJ2-5
V: TRBV9
size: few
D: TRBD1
DNA: TGTGCCAGCAGCGTAGCAGGGGGCAATGGGGAGACCCAGTACTTC
CDR3: CASSVAGGNGETQYF

J: TRBJ2-7
V: TRBV13
size: NA
D: TRBD1
DNA: TGTGCCAGCAGCAGGACCGGGACAGGGGGCTACGAGCAGTACTTC
CDR3: CASSRTGTGGYEQYF

J: TRBJ1-2
V: TRBV7-9
size: NA
D: TRBD1
DNA: TGTGCCAGCAGCCCGCTACCGGGACAGGGGACGCTTCTAGACTATGGCTACACCTTC
CDR3: CASSPLPGQGTLLDYGYTF

J: TRBJ2-7
V: TRBV6-1
size: NA
D: TRBD1
DNA: TGTGCCAGCAGTGTGGTGACAGGGCACTACGAGCAGTACTTC
CDR3: CASSVVTGHYEQYF

J: TRBJ2-1
V: TRBV18
size: few
D: TRBD2
DNA: TGTGCCAGCTCACCCTCGAGCGGGAGTAATTACAATGAGCAGTTCTTC
CDR3: CASSPSSGSNYNEQFF

J: TRBJ2-1
V: TRBV5-5
size: many
D: TRBD2
DNA: TGTGCCAGCAGCTTGAGGACTAGCGGCTCCTACAATGAGCAGTTCTTC
CDR3: CASSLRTSGSYNEQFF

J: TRBJ2-3
V: TRBV12-3/TRBV12-4
size: NA
D: TRBD1
DNA: TGTGCCAGCAGTAGACCGACCGGGACAGGGGGCCGTGCAGATACGCAGTATTTT
CDR3: CASSRPTGTGGRADTQYF

J: TRBJ1-1
V: TRBV12-3/TRBV12-4
size: NA
D: TRBD1
DNA: TGTGCCAGCACCTACGGGACAGGGAGCACTGAAGCTTTCTTT
CDR3: CASTYGTGSTEAFF

J: TRBJ2-1
V: TRBV24-1
size: once
D: NA
DNA: TGTGCCACCAGTGATTCCAGGGCTTCAGGCAATGAGCAGTTCTTC
CDR3: CATSDSRASGNEQFF

J: TRBJ2-3
V: TRBV12-3/TRBV12-4
size: few
D: NA
DNA: TGTGCCAGCAGTGCATCCGGGACGGGCACGTATTTT
CDR3: CASSASGTGTYF

J: TRBJ2-7
V: TRBV24-1
size: NA
D: NA
DNA: TGTGCCACCAGTGATGGGGGGACAGACAAATACGAGCAGTACTTC
CDR3: CATSDGGTDKYEQYF

J: TRBJ2-3
V: TRBV7-9
size: NA
D: NA
DNA: TGTGCCAGCAGCCACCCACCGAACCCCATCACAGATACGCAGTATTTT
CDR3: CASSHPPNPITDTQYF

J: TRBJ2-2
V: TRBV7-3
size: few
D: NA
DNA: TGTGCCAGCAGCTTAGCCAGGGAGGCCGGGGAGCTGTTTTTT
CDR3: CASSLAREAGELFF

J: TRBJ1-3
V: TRBV15
size: NA
D: NA
DNA: TGTGCCACCAGCTGGGCAGGGGCTGGAAACACCATATATTTT
CDR3: CATSWAGAGNTIYF

J: TRBJ2-1
V: TRBV7-2
size: NA
D: NA
DNA: TGTGCCAGCAGCCCGGGACTCCAATTGAACGAGCAGTTCTTC
CDR3: CASSPGLQLNEQFF

J: TRBJ2-7
V: TRBV12-3/TRBV12-4
size: NA
D: NA
DNA: TGTGCCAGCAGTCCGCATGGGAGAGAGCAGTACTTC
CDR3: CASSPHGREQYF

J: TRBJ1-1
V: TRBV7-2
size: few
D: NA
DNA: TGTGCCAGCAGCTTAGCGTTCAGGGTACAAGCTTTCTTT
CDR3: CASSLAFRVQAFF

J: TRBJ1-2
V: TRBV29-1
size: few
D: NA
DNA: TGCAGCGCCCTTGGCGAACTGACCTATGGCTACACCTTC
CDR3: CSALGELTYGYTF

J: TRBJ2-1
V: TRBV20-1
size: few
D: NA
DNA: TGCAGTGCGTCGGCCCAGGGATACTACAATGAGCAGTTCTTC
CDR3: CSASAQGYYNEQFF

J: TRBJ2-3
V: TRBV24-1
size: few
D: NA
DNA: TGTGCCACCACCCGGGACAGCACAGATACGCAGTATTTT
CDR3: CATTRDSTDTQYF

J: TRBJ2-7
V: TRBV11-3
size: NA
D: TRBD1
DNA: TGTGCCAGCAGAGACAGGGTAGTCAACGAGCAGTACTTC
CDR3: CASRDRVVNEQYF

J: TRBJ2-2
V: TRBV20-1
size: NA
D: NA
DNA: TGCAGTGCTAGAGCCCCGGGGTCGAACACCGGGGAGCTGTTTTTT
CDR3: CSARAPGSNTGELFF

J: TRBJ1-1
V: TRBV4-2
size: few
D: NA
DNA: TGTGCCAGCAGCCAAGAAAATACGGCTGTAGCGGATACTGAAGCTTTCTTT
CDR3: CASSQENTAVADTEAFF

J: TRBJ2-3
V: TRBV3-1
size: many
D: NA
DNA: TGTGCCAGCAGCCACAATGGACTACTCACAGATACGCAGTATTTT
CDR3: CASSHNGLLTDTQYF